One and the same sample provided the 18 T cell receptor beta chains below, sequenced in a study of blood T cells in healthy people across ages (dated by TCRdb to about 2015). Library construction relied on 5' RACE. The data were produced on an Illumina HiSeq 2500. A second PCR of 7 to 11 cycles was performed with a sample-barcoded 5' primer and a J-beta primer mix. The public reads were reprocessed in TCRdb via fastp at Q25 and MiXCR, keeping in-frame beta chains. Every distinct CDR3 protein forms one entry, paired with its most common genes and DNA. The sample table contains roughly 800,000 distinct CDR3 sequences; only one count was recorded for around 36% of them. Over 10% of the sample goes to the ten largest clones. The sequenced material came from blood. These receptors were taken from a man between 18 and 35 years old in good health.

This chain links TRBV12-3 or TRBV12-4 with TRBJ2-3, with a weak D call TRBD2 (5 bases). The length of the CDR3 is 15 residues. V lost 3 bases and J 2 bases, leaving 12 bases between the germline ends. CDR3 amino acids: CASSFPGSTTDTQYF. CDR3 coding DNA: TGTGCCAGCAGTTTTCCGGGAAGTACCACAGATACGCAGTATTTT.

Turning to this clonotype: A much bigger clone sits one base away, suggesting this may be a read error. The J gene is TRBJ2-1, the V gene TRBV7-2; 7 bases match TRBD1. The end of the DNA is better explained by TRBJ2-7, so the J call may be wrong. Germline CDR1 SGHTA, CDR2 FQGNSA. The CDR3 totals 14 residues. The CDR3 here is CASSLGTEYNEQYF. The CDR3 region has the DNA TGTGCCAGCAGCTTGGGGACAGAATACAATGAGCAGTACTTC.

This clonotype was picked up a small number of times. The V and J genes are TRBV12-3 or TRBV12-4 and TRBJ2-5; TRBD2 matches at 7 bases. The CDR3 has 15 amino acids. Trimming took 8 bases from V and 5 from J; bases not matched to a gene: 14. The CDR3 nucleotides are TGTGCCAGCTCCAATCGGGACTACGTATGGGAGACCCAGTACTTC. Protein: CASSNRDYVWETQYF.

V usage is TRBV29-1 and J usage is TRBJ1-2; possibly TRBD1 for D (6 bases). Germline CDR1 SQVTM, CDR2 ANQGSEA. Trimming stripped 4 bases from V and 8 bases from J, with 14 bases between. The CDR3 contains 12 residues. The CDR3 spells CSVGGGAGGYTF. The CDR3 DNA reads as TGCAGCGTTGGGGGGGGCGCGGGCGGCTACACCTTC.

Comment on this clonotype: The junction does not match germline at one end; this may be a read error. The rearrangement uses TRBV24-1 and TRBJ1-2; 8 nucleotides line up with TRBD1. This CDR3 is 14 amino acids long. Germline V gives CDR1 KGHDR, CDR2 SFDVKD. Here the CDR3 reads CAISDGQGPYGYTF. Here the CDR3 DNA reads TGTGCCATCAGTGACGGACAGGGCCCCTATGGCTACACCTTC.

This clonotype was found many times. This chain links TRBV20-1 with TRBJ2-7; 11 bases are shared with TRBD2. In germline, CDR1 is DFQATT, CDR2 SNEGSKA (reference sequence). Losses at the gene ends were 3 bases for V and 5 bases for J; bases not matched to a gene: 9. The CDR3 is 15 amino acids. The CDR3 is CSARDTSGGLHEQYF. The CDR3 DNA is TGCAGTGCTAGGGATACTAGCGGGGGCCTCCACGAGCAGTACTTC.

This clonotype was observed many times. This chain joins TRBV7-2 and TRBJ1-1; D uncertain. The germline CDR1 and CDR2 sequences are SGHTA and FQGNSA. V was pared by 5 bases and J by 1 base, with 5 bases between. The CDR3 is made up of 12 amino acids. The CDR3 coding sequence is TGTGCCAGCAGCCGGGGGAACACTGAAGCTTTCTTT. It specifies CASSRGNTEAFF.

The J gene is TRBJ1-2, the V gene TRBV6-6; TRBD1 matches at 7 bases. The CDR3 totals 13 residues. The V gene end was trimmed by 4 bases and the J gene end by 6 bases; junction bases not matched to a gene: 5. CDR1 and CDR2 (germline): MNHNY, SVGAGI (reference sequence). CDR3 region: CASSSTGLDGYTF. The DNA for the CDR3 is TGTGCCAGCAGTTCGACAGGGTTGGATGGCTACACCTTC.

This chain connects TRBV20-1 to TRBJ1-2; 9 bases are a match to TRBD1. This CDR3 region has 14 residues. Germline V gene sequence: CDR1 DFQATT, CDR2 SNEGSKA (reference sequence). The V gene end was trimmed by 1 base and the J gene end by 2 bases; junction bases not matched to a gene: 2. The CDR3 spells CSARGQGGNYGYTF. The CDR3 DNA follows: TGCAGTGCTAGAGGACAGGGGGGAAACTATGGCTACACCTTC.

The chain uses TRBV6-2 or TRBV6-3 and TRBJ1-2; no reliable D call. The CDR3 sequence is 15 residues long. Trimming shortened V by 5 bases and J by 7 bases, and 20 bases separated the two germline ends. The germline CDR1 and CDR2 sequences are MNHEY and SVGEGT. The CDR3 coding sequence is TGTGCCAGCAGTCGAACGGGCGATTTGAATGGTGGCTACACCTTC. Translated: CASSRTGDLNGGYTF.

This clonotype turned up a few times. The rearrangement joins TRBV12-3 or TRBV12-4 to TRBJ2-7, with 8 nucleotides matching TRBD2. The V segment lost 8 bases and the J segment 1 base; nucleotides outside the gene matches: 4. This CDR3 is built from 13 residues. DNA of the CDR3: TGTGCCAGCGCTACGGGGGGGTCCTACGAGCAGTACTTC. This sequence encodes CASATGGSYEQYF.

This clonotype was detected once. The V call is TRBV25-1, the J call TRBJ1-2; D gene uncertain. The germline CDR1 and CDR2 sequences are MGHDK and SYGVNS. V was trimmed by 4 bases and J by 7 bases, leaving 22 bases between them. The CDR3 is 16 residues long. CDR3 DNA sequence: TGTGCCAGCAGTGGGATTATAACCGGGAGACCCGGTGGCTACACCTTC. Protein: CASSGIITGRPGGYTF.

The chain employs TRBV6-1 and TRBJ1-1, with a possible D match to TRBD1 (5 bases). CDR1 and CDR2 from the germline V gene are MNHNS and SASEGT. This CDR3 has 16 residues. The V and J ends lost 6 bases and 5 bases respectively, with 22 bases between them. In nucleotides, the CDR3 is TGTGCCAGCAGGCGCCCGGGGGAGGGACCAAGGACTGAAGCTTTCTTT. Protein: CASRRPGEGPRTEAFF.

Points on this clonotype: A much larger clone sits a single nucleotide away, making a read error possible. The chain couples TRBV7-2 to TRBJ2-7; D call uncertain. The V end lost 5 bases, the J end lost 7 bases, and 21 bases lay between the germline ends. This CDR3 is 15 amino acids long. The V gene's germline CDR1 is SGHTA and CDR2 FQGNSA. The CDR3 spells CASSRSPGFGNEQYF. For the CDR3, the DNA is TGTGCCAGCAGCCGGTCCCCTGGATTCGGCAATGAGCAGTACTTC.

The chain carries TRBV30 and TRBJ2-5, with 9 bases that match TRBD2. From germline, CDR1 is GTSNPN and CDR2 SVGIG (reference sequence). CDR3 length: 14 amino acids. With V trimmed by 5 bases and J by 11 bases, 15 bases remained unmatched. CDR3 region: CAWEALAGLNEQYF. Here the CDR3 DNA reads TGTGCCTGGGAGGCCCTAGCGGGGCTCAATGAGCAGTACTTC.

This clonotype was detected ten times or more. The chain combines TRBV6-2 or TRBV6-3 with TRBJ2-1, with 12 bases fitting TRBD2. Germline V CDR1 and CDR2: MNHEY, SVGEGT. This CDR3 contains 17 residues. V was clipped by 2 bases and J by 4 bases; unmatched bases: 6. The CDR3 reads CASSYSTSGGLYNEQFF. CDR3 DNA sequence: TGTGCCAGCAGTTACAGTACTAGCGGGGGGCTTTACAATGAGCAGTTCTTC.

The chain joins TRBV3-1 to TRBJ2-1; D is uncertain. Trimming took off 1 base at V and 6 bases at J, with 10 bases between the two ends. The germline CDR1 and CDR2 sequences are LGHDT and YNNKEL (reference sequence). The CDR3 sequence is 14 residues long. CDR3 coding DNA: TGTGCCAGCAGCCAAGGAGCCTCCCGCAATGAGCAGTTCTTC. Amino acids: CASSQGASRNEQFF.

The rearrangement uses TRBV12-3 or TRBV12-4 and TRBJ2-1; possible D gene TRBD2, 5 bases. The CDR3 covers 14 residues. Trimming removed 2 bases at V and 12 bases at J, with 17 bases between. CDR3 sequence (DNA): TGTGCCAGCAGTTTAAGGGCCTCGGGGTGGGTGCAGTTCTTC. It specifies CASSLRASGWVQFF.